Shown below are 12 T cell receptor beta chains from a single sample sequenced in a study of T cells in tuberculosis listed by TCRdb under 2018. The method behind the library was the immunoSEQ multiplex PCR assay. TCRdb carries this immuneACCESS record with in-frame sequences only. Its versions omit some clonotypes, under half of them owing to an unresolved V gene in the studies checked, with the rest unexplained. This sample lists 20,000 to 25,000 clones; about 92% were detected once. The ten largest account for roughly a sixth of the sample. What was sequenced was PBMCs. The receptor set was obtained from a donor aged 10 to 29 with latent tuberculosis or without tuberculosis infection. Some clones in this sample may be carry-over from other donors' samples.

The rearrangement joins TRBV19 to TRBJ1-2; TRBD1 aligns across 8 bases. Germline V gene data show CDR1 as LNHDA and CDR2 as SQIVND (reference sequence). V trimming: 4 bases; J trimming: 8 bases; junction bases outside the gene matches: 12. This CDR3 region has 15 residues. Here the CDR3 DNA reads TGTGCCAGTAGTACTCCCGTCGGACAGGGAAGGGGCTACACCTTC. Amino acid sequence: CASSTPVGQGRGYTF.

The table lists this clone with a few counts. The chain has TRBV7-9 and TRBJ2-7; D perhaps matches TRBD1 (6 bases). The CDR3 has 14 amino acids. CDR1 and CDR2 from the germline V gene are SEHNR and FQNEAQ (reference sequence). V lost 3 bases and J 3 bases, leaving 12 bases between the germline ends. The CDR3 region is CASSLTKGDYEQYF. Here the CDR3 DNA reads TGTGCCAGCAGCTTGACAAAGGGGGACTACGAGCAGTACTTC.

The chain combines TRBV14 with TRBJ2-3; 8 bases are a match to TRBD2. The CDR3 is 18 residues long. Germline trimming cut 0 bases from V and 0 bases from J; bases unmatched to any gene: 8. The germline V gene encodes CDR1 SGHDN and CDR2 FVKESK. CDR3 protein: CASSQERVAGSSTDTQYF. The DNA for the CDR3 is TGTGCCAGCAGCCAAGAAAGGGTAGCGGGGTCTAGCACAGATACGCAGTATTTT.

The chain uses TRBV19 and TRBJ2-7; no clear D gene. The germline V and J ends were trimmed by 2 bases and 4 bases, with 12 bases remaining between them. Germline assignment: CDR1 LNHDA and CDR2 SQIVND (reference sequence). The CDR3 has 14 residues. The CDR3 nucleotides read TGTGCCAGTAGTATAAGGTCAGGTTATTACGAGCAGTACTTC. Encoded protein: CASSIRSGYYEQYF.

V gene TRBV6-1 combines with J gene TRBJ1-1; D possibly corresponds to TRBD1 (5 bases). The CDR3 spans 14 residues. Per germline, CDR1 MNHNS and CDR2 SASEGT. The V and J ends lost 6 bases and 1 base respectively, with 12 bases between them. The CDR3 region has the DNA TGTGCCAGCAGCCATTCAGGGCAGAACACTGAAGCTTTCTTT. Residues: CASSHSGQNTEAFF.

This clone is a singleton in its sample. The chain carries TRBV7-8 and TRBJ2-3; 8 nucleotides match TRBD1. The ends lost 4 bases at V and 5 bases at J; junction bases unmatched: 8. From germline, CDR1 is SGHVS and CDR2 FQNEAQ. The CDR3 runs to 15 residues. The CDR3 protein is CASSSGQGGGDTQYF. The CDR3 DNA sequence: TGTGCCAGCAGCTCCGGACAGGGTGGGGGAGATACGCAGTATTTT.

The gene calls are TRBV29-1 and TRBJ2-5, with D maybe TRBD2 (5 bases). The V end lost 6 bases, the J end lost 5 bases, and 19 bases lay between the germline ends. The germline gives CDR1 SQVTM, CDR2 ANQGSEA. The CDR3 extends over 14 amino acids. The CDR3 is CSVAGGLGGETQYF. CDR3 DNA sequence: TGCAGCGTCGCCGGTGGCCTGGGCGGGGAGACCCAGTACTTC.

Only a few counts were recorded for this clone. The V gene is TRBV19, the J gene TRBJ2-2; 7 positions agree with TRBD2. Germline V gene lookup returns CDR1 LNHDA and CDR2 SQIVND (reference sequence). Trimming at V came to 7 bases and at J to 5 bases, leaving 4 bases not matched to a gene. CDR3 length equals 13 residues. This CDR3 reads CASKLAQTGELFF. The CDR3 DNA sequence: TGTGCCAGTAAACTAGCGCAGACCGGGGAGCTGTTTTTT.

The rearrangement links TRBV5-1 to TRBJ1-2; D is undetermined. V lost 2 bases to trimming and J lost 8 bases, with 19 bases between them. The germline CDR1 and CDR2 sequences are SGHRS and YFSETQ. This CDR3 spans 15 amino acids. CDR3 in amino acids: CASSLDQTLSGGYTF. For the CDR3, the DNA is TGCGCCAGCAGCTTAGACCAGACACTTTCGGGGGGCTACACCTTC.

The chain employs TRBV7-2 and TRBJ1-1; TRBD1 aligns across 11 bases. CDR1 is SGHTA and CDR2 is FQGNSA in the germline V gene. J lost 5 bases, V lost 5 bases, and 7 bases had no gene match. The CDR3 extends over 15 amino acids. The CDR3 DNA follows: TGTGCCAGCAGCCCGAGGGGGACAGGGGGAACTGAAGCTTTCTTT. Translating it yields CASSPRGTGGTEAFF.

The V and J genes are TRBV27 and TRBJ2-3; D ambiguous. V lost 2 bases to trimming and J lost 1 base, with 10 bases between them. CDR3 length: 15 residues. CDR1 and CDR2 (germline): MNHEY, SMNVEV (reference sequence). The CDR3 DNA reads TGTGCCAGCAGTTTACAGGTGGCCCGCACAGATACGCAGTATTTT. Its translation: CASSLQVARTDTQYF.

The table lists this clone with a count of one. This chain joins TRBV5-8 and TRBJ2-7, with 13 bases fitting TRBD2. The CDR3 is 15 residues long. J gave up 6 bases and V 4 bases, and 7 bases lay outside the gene matches. Germline CDR1 SGHTS, CDR2 YDEGEE. CDR3 DNA sequence: TGTGCCAGCAGCCCACTAGCGGGAGGGGTCCGCGAGCAGTACTTC. As protein: CASSPLAGGVREQYF.